This TCR beta chain was found in a study of T cell responses to AZD1222 COVID-19 vaccine (dated by TCRdb to the early 2020s). The study in broad terms: Because spike-specific TCR depth and breadth did not differ between the two schedules, AZD1222 recipients who got a second dose at roughly 4 weeks were pooled with those who got a second dose at roughly 12 weeks. TCR sequencing was performed for roughly 240 trial participants, of whom some 200 were given two doses of AZD1222 and around 25 were given two doses of MenACWY control vaccine. Enrollment into the trials was organized by age into subgroups of 18-55, 56-69 and 70-plus years, and those subgroups contained approximately 150, 30 and 60 TCR-sequenced participants, respectively.

What the authors observed across the whole study: A significant rise in spike-specific TCR breadth and depth was observed after two AZD1222 doses relative to day 0 and relative to MenACWY recipients. In the small 56-69-year group, the increase in depth fell short of significance, most likely because of low power. Participants were mostly white British and included more females than males, and it was suggested by the authors that clonal diversity may have been underestimated. Only 5 to 7 AZD1222 recipients were SARS-CoV-2 seropositive at baseline, limiting conclusions about previously exposed vaccinees. The whole spike protein was spanned by vaccine-associated CD4 TCRs, and dominant responses were seen in regions 160-218 and 743-854. Nearly half of unique spike-specific TCRs reportedly recognized epitopes outside regions mutated in the B.1.351 and B.1.1.7 variants. No day 14 peak-response samples were available, so repertoires were characterized only after the peak T cell response.

Read against the paper, the sample's time point label means: baseline before first vaccination. Vaccinee samples came from UK trials COV001 and COV002, including a single-blind randomized controlled phase 2/3 trial of AZD1222 (ChAdOx1 nCoV-19) in healthy adults. Trial participant PBMC samples were collected at day 0 and day 28 after the second dose for TCRbeta chain sequencing. Concerning this clone: The specificity of this receptor is unknown. Base qualities are missing; no much larger clone stands one base away.

Reading the germline V gene gives CDR1 MNHEY and CDR2 SVGAGI. The V and J ends are trimmed by 0 bases and 4 bases, leaving 15 bases between them. The CDR3 runs 16 residues from the cysteine to the phenylalanine. Only the CDR3 DNA stays, 48 bases, in frame from base 1. The CDR3 regions of human TCRbeta chains were analyzed by immunosequencing. The original pipeline was this. Repertoire TCRs were checked for matches against a reference library of SARS-CoV-2-specific TCRs that had been generated using the MIRA antigen-specificity platform. Breadth meant the fraction of unique TCRs that were SARS-CoV-2-associated, whereas depth meant the fraction of total T cells that were SARS-CoV-2-associated. Using the MIRA data, each spike-specific TCR was assigned both to the spike region to which the TCR was reactive and to a CD4 or CD8 class. Log10-transformed breadth and depth values were compared by one-way ANOVA with Sidak's multiple comparisons tests. TCRdb limited this immuneACCESS table to in-frame rearrangements with V and J called. A share of clones is missing; checked studies link under half to unresolved V genes, and the rest is unexplained. V and J calls and clone size are given by that table; D and trimming were obtained from the DNA. The sample has tens of thousands of clones on record, 60% to 85% of them singletons. Of the sample, 6.6% falls within the top ten clones.

The chain is assembled from TRBV6-5 and TRBJ2-5; TRBD1 could be the D gene, as 6 bases match. This specimen was peripheral blood, taken on day 0 of AZD1222 vaccination. This clonotype originated in an adult in good health. The nucleotide sequence reads TGTGCCAGCAGTTACTCCGGACAGAAAGGTGGAGAGACCCAGTACTTC. Protein translation: CASSYSGQKGGETQYF.